The sequence of this TCR beta chain was determined in a study of vaccination and CD4 T cells after COVID-19. The V end was cut by 5 bases, the J end by 3 bases, with 11 bases between. CDR3 size: 14 residues. CDR1 and CDR2 (germline): MNHNS, SASEGT. Sequence data for DNA of cultured CD4+ T cells were generated by the Oncomine TCR Beta short-read assay. Genomic DNA was extracted from cultured CD4+ T cells. TCRdb redid the calling of the PCR reads with MiXCR, one entry per CDR3 protein. The sample includes about 14,000 distinct CDR3 sequences, over 50% seen only once; the top ten take about 9.1%. As to this clonotype: Its antigen is as yet unknown.

This sample's treatment: approximately 11-day PBMC culture with coronavirus spike peptide pools or control peptides (ViraFEST assay). V and J are TRBV6-1 and TRBJ1-5; no firm D call. Sequenced material: CD4+ T cells from blood, cultured in vitro. The sequence derives from a human donor who had recovered from COVID-19. The CDR3 sequence is CASSRLGNNQPQHF. The CDR3 region has the DNA TGTGCCAGCAGTCGGTTAGGGAACAATCAGCCCCAGCATTTT.